This T cell receptor beta chain was documented in a study of OX40 agonist ivuxolimab in advanced cancers. With respect to the entire study: The costimulatory receptor OX40 (CD134) was targeted by ivuxolimab, a fully human IgG2 agonistic monoclonal antibody. Intravenous ivuxolimab was administered to patients every 2 weeks at six dose levels: 0.01, 0.1, 0.3, 1.5, 3 and 10 mg/kg. Of the approximately 54 dose-escalation patients, hepatocellular carcinoma was present in approximately 20, melanoma in some 15, renal cell carcinoma in 9 and head and neck cancer in 9. In the dose-escalation cohort, roughly four fifths of patients were male, and the mean age was roughly 60 years, with a range of about 23 to 85. Prior anti-PD-1, anti-PD-L1 or anti-CTLA-4 therapy was permitted, and 40% of dose-escalation patients had received checkpoint inhibitors. Partial responses were achieved by three dose-escalation patients, of whom one had hepatocellular carcinoma and two had cutaneous melanoma. The point of sequencing TCRbeta in the periphery was to test whether ivuxolimab changed TCR sequence diversity and drove clonal T-cell expansion. The paper reports the monotherapy dose-escalation portion (N of about 47 patients) of the phase I ivuxolimab trial. Broader findings and caveats from the paper: After ivuxolimab, CD8+ T cells had more expanded clones than CD4+ T cells on average. The antigen specificity of the peripheral T cells that underwent clonal expansion was not determined. At doses of 0.1 to 3.0 mg/kg, clonal expansion of both CD4+ and CD8+ blood T cells was observed from baseline to week 6. Partial responders in the 0.1-3.0 mg/kg groups had among the lowest normalized peripheral clonal expansion, especially among CD8+ T cells. Low levels of normalized T-cell clonal expansion were also seen in some nonresponding patients.

Concerning this clone itself: This clone's antigen is unknown. Per-nucleotide qualities are absent, and no much larger clonotype sits a single base away.

Genomic DNA was extracted from sorted cells for sequencing of the TCRbeta CDR3 region. The immunoSEQ Assay was used to sequence the TCRbeta CDR3 regions. Drawn from immuneACCESS, this table holds only the in-frame rearrangements with V and J called that TCRdb kept. Clones are partly lost; checked studies trace under half to an unresolved V gene and leave the rest unexplained. Present in this sample are about 70,000 clones, roughly 87% of which were seen just once. Approximately 0.5% of the sample lies in the top ten. Its CDR3 holds 18 amino acids, cysteine through phenylalanine. Of the read, only the CDR3 DNA is kept; its 54 bases are in frame from base 1. Patients with a history of autoimmune disease or receiving systemic immunosuppression were excluded from the trial. In every dose cohort, peripheral blood was drawn for TCR sequencing at baseline, cycle 4 day 1, and cycle 7 day 1. The samples were taken from a phase I, first-in-human, multicenter, open-label dose-escalation trial of ivuxolimab. Adults with locally advanced or metastatic head and neck squamous cell, hepatocellular, melanoma or renal cell carcinoma were enrolled in the trial. CD4+ and CD8+ T cells were sorted separately from peripheral blood before TCR sequencing.

This sequence uses TRBV21-1 and TRBJ2-1; TRBD2, the D gene given by the table, was not confirmed from the DNA. TRBV21-1 is a pseudogene segment. The source was CD4+ or CD8+ T cells sorted from blood, collected in a trial of the OX40 agonist ivuxolimab. This TCR was recovered from an adult with an advanced solid tumor such as melanoma, head and neck, liver or kidney cancer. The CDR3 protein sequence reads: CASSKEGGEQPRDNEQFF. The nucleotides read TGTGCCAGCAGCAAAGAGGGGGGGGAGCAACCAAGGGACAATGAGCAGTTCTTC.